This T cell receptor (beta chain) was profiled in a study of shared T cell receptors in the human thymus. Data came from immunoSEQ multiplex PCR; TCRdb stores just in-frame clones and leaves some out. The sample records 500,000 to 750,000 clones, roughly 90% being singletons. CDR1 SGHDT and CDR2 YYEEEE come from the germline V gene. Trimming took 4 bases from V and 11 from J; bases not matched to a gene: 9. The CDR3 runs to 13 residues. A further study also used this sample, focusing on human thymus T cells. This second study notes: Resections from corrective heart surgery supplied the thymus tissue. What related research reported was that thymic repertoires overlapped highly among unrelated individuals.

The TCR sequence derives from a boy in the first two years of life with a congenital heart defect. The sample taken for sequencing was thymocytes. The chain links TRBV5-6 to TRBJ1-1; 9 bases align to TRBD1. The CDR3 DNA is TGTGCCAGCAGCGCCGGGACAGGGCGTCCCGCTTTCTTT. Translated, it gives CASSAGTGRPAFF.